These 3 T cell receptor beta chains were sequenced from one sample in a study of blood T cell repertoires in COVID-19. Using immunoSEQ multiplex PCR, the repertoire was profiled, and TCRdb retains in-frame clones only, with some absent. Found here are more than 250,000 clones, almost 90% of them singletons; the top ten hold 1.5% to 2%. The sample was PBMCs or T cells enriched from blood (not recorded which). Source of these receptors: a woman between 18 and 29 years old with acute COVID-19.

Only one count was recorded for this clone. The chain employs TRBV27 and TRBJ2-3, with D possibly matching TRBD2 (6 bases). V was shortened by 4 bases and J by 2 bases, with 13 bases between the two germline ends. Germline values: CDR1 MNHEY, CDR2 SMNVEV (reference sequence). The CDR3 contains 15 residues. The CDR3 spells CASSWGLEFTDTQYF. The CDR3, as DNA: TGTGCCAGCAGTTGGGGACTCGAATTCACAGATACGCAGTATTTT.

The chain joins TRBV29-1 to TRBJ2-1; TRBD2 is a possible D gene (5 bases). Germline V gene sequence: CDR1 SQVTM, CDR2 ANQGSEA. This CDR3 spans 13 amino acids. V was clipped by 6 bases and J by 2 bases, with 11 bases between them. CDR3 bases: TGCAGCGTCTCCCGGGATGCCTACAATGAGCAGTTCTTC. This encodes CSVSRDAYNEQFF.

The chain is built from TRBV7-6 and TRBJ2-1, with D tentatively TRBD2 (6 bases). CDR1 is SGHVS, CDR2 FNYEAQ, per germline. This CDR3 has 16 amino acids. V was shortened by 5 bases and J by 0 bases, with 14 bases between the two germline ends. The CDR3 sequence is CASSRLLGGSYNEQFF. CDR3 in DNA: TGTGCCAGCAGCCGTCTGTTGGGGGGCTCCTACAATGAGCAGTTCTTC.